One and the same sample provided the 14 T cell receptor beta chains below, sequenced in a study of blood T cell repertoires in COVID-19. Measured with immunoSEQ multiplex PCR; TCRdb has only the in-frame clones, and not every one. The sample consists of around 100,000 clones, approximately 80% of them appearing once. The sequenced sample was peripheral blood. Receptors originate from a human donor in a cohort sampled during active or convalescent COVID-19.

The chain carries TRBV18 and TRBJ2-1; 11 bases align to TRBD2. The trim removed 4 bases at V and 5 bases at J, leaving 10 bases unmatched. The CDR3 is 17 residues long. CDR1 and CDR2 (germline): KGHSH, LQKENI. As DNA, the CDR3 is TGTGCCAGCTCACTATCGGTAGCGGGGGGGTCCAACAATGAGCAGTTCTTC. It codes for CASSLSVAGGSNNEQFF.

The chain carries TRBV7-9 and TRBJ1-2; D ambiguous. V lost 5 bases and J lost 6, with 16 bases in between. CDR3 length: 14 residues. In germline, CDR1 is SEHNR, CDR2 FQNEAQ (reference sequence). The CDR3 bases are TGTGCCAGCAGCCAGGATCTGGCAGGCAATGGCTACACCTTC. Amino acid sequence: CASSQDLAGNGYTF.

V and J are TRBV7-8 and TRBJ2-5; D is undetermined. Trimming took off 5 bases at V and 1 base at J, with 14 bases between the two ends. The CDR3 runs 15 residues. Per germline, CDR1 SGHVS and CDR2 FQNEAQ. Here the CDR3 DNA reads TGTGCCAGCAGCCCACAGACCTTCGGCCAAGAGACCCAGTACTTC. Residues: CASSPQTFGQETQYF.

V and J are TRBV18 and TRBJ2-1; TRBD2 matches at 7 bases. The CDR3 loop spans 15 amino acids. Trimming at V came to 1 base and at J to 6 bases, leaving 6 bases not matched to a gene. Germline V lookup: CDR1 KGHSH, CDR2 LQKENI. The CDR3 loop is CASSPRLAVGNEQFF. The DNA for the CDR3 is TGTGCCAGCTCACCACGACTAGCAGTGGGCAATGAGCAGTTCTTC.

The chain links TRBV18 to TRBJ1-6; unclear D gene. V was shortened by 0 bases and J by 6 bases, with 6 bases between the two germline ends. The CDR3 is 14 amino acids. In germline, CDR1 is KGHSH, CDR2 LQKENI. The chain's CDR3 is CASSPPRGNSPLHF. The CDR3 nucleotides read TGTGCCAGCTCACCACCGCGCGGTAATTCACCCCTCCACTTT.

This clone was detected once. The genes are TRBV5-4 and TRBJ2-1; TRBD2 agrees at 11 bases. V shed 4 bases, J shed 4 bases, and the junction held 7 bases outside the gene matches. Germline lookup yields CDR1 SGHNT and CDR2 YYREEE (reference sequence). The CDR3 runs to 16 residues. CDR3 sequence (DNA): TGTGCCAGCAGCCTAAAACTAGCGGGGGTTTACAATGAGCAGTTCTTC. Its protein product is CASSLKLAGVYNEQFF.

V and J are TRBV28 and TRBJ2-1; D is uncertain. The germline CDR1 and CDR2 sequences are MDHEN and SYDVKM. Trimming left V 3 bases short and J 5 bases short, with 5 bases between. The CDR3 covers 12 residues. In DNA, the CDR3 is TGTGCCAGCAGTTTTGAGCACAATGAGCAGTTCTTC. This translates into CASSFEHNEQFF.

The chain has TRBV18 and TRBJ2-7, with TRBD1 matching over 10 bases. V gave up 3 bases and J gave up 2 bases; unmatched junction bases: 7. The CDR3 runs 16 residues. Germline V gives CDR1 KGHSH, CDR2 LQKENI. CDR3 nucleotide sequence: TGTGCCAGCTCACCTCCTACCGGGACAGGGGCCTACGAGCAGTACTTC. Its protein is CASSPPTGTGAYEQYF.

The V gene is TRBV7-2, the J gene TRBJ2-5; TRBD2 is a possible D gene (7 bases). Per the germline V gene, CDR1 is SGHTA and CDR2 is FQGNSA. This CDR3 spans 15 amino acids. The ends were cut back, 4 bases at V and 2 bases at J, with 14 bases in the middle. In nucleotides, the CDR3 is TGTGCCAGCAGCTCCGCGGGGGCCTTTCAAGAGACCCAGTACTTC. The encoded protein is CASSSAGAFQETQYF.

The rearrangement joins TRBV7-3 to TRBJ1-2; 9 bases are shared with TRBD1. The CDR3 totals 13 residues. V lost 4 bases to trimming and J lost 6 bases; unmatched junction nucleotides: 3. The germline gives CDR1 SGHTA, CDR2 FQGTGA. CDR3 residues: CASSYRTGDGYTF. The CDR3 DNA reads TGTGCCAGCAGCTATAGGACAGGGGATGGCTACACCTTC.

The V and J genes are TRBV5-1 and TRBJ1-1; possibly TRBD1 for D (6 bases). In germline, CDR1 is SGHRS, CDR2 YFSETQ. This CDR3 is 14 amino acids long. The germline V and J ends were trimmed by 1 base and 3 bases, with 10 bases remaining between them. The CDR3 nucleotides read TGCGCCAGCAGCTTGAACTCAGGGGACACTGAAGCTTTCTTT. This gives the protein CASSLNSGDTEAFF.

CDR3 protein: CASSVTSGNTEAFF. CDR3 sequence (DNA): TGTGCCAGCAGCGTGACGAGCGGGAACACTGAAGCTTTCTTT. The V and J genes are TRBV9 and TRBJ1-1; the D is unclear. The germline CDR1 and CDR2 sequences are SGDLS and YYNGEE. This CDR3 is built from 14 residues. Trimming shortened V by 2 bases and J by 1 base, and 9 bases separated the two germline ends.

As for this clone: A junction end diverges from the germline sequence, so it may reflect a read error. The chain couples TRBV24-1 to TRBJ1-5; D is undetermined. CDR3 length: 12 residues. Germline-derived CDR1 and CDR2 are KGHDR and SFDVKD. This CDR3 reads CATSESNRPQHF. DNA of the CDR3: TGTGCCACCAGTGAATCTAATCGGCCCCAGCATTTT.

The rearrangement joins TRBV11-1 to TRBJ2-7; D is undetermined. Germline-derived CDR1 and CDR2 are SGHAT and FQDESV (reference sequence). The CDR3 has 13 residues. Trimming cost V 5 bases and J 3 bases, with 11 bases left between them. In nucleotides, the CDR3 is TGTGCCAGCAGCCGGGTTCCTCTCTACGAGCAGTACTTC. Translated, it gives CASSRVPLYEQYF. Filled out from reference TRBV11-1 and TRBJ2-7, the complete variable domain reads EAEVAQSPRYKITEKSQAVAFWCDPISGHATLYWYRQILGQGPELLVQFQDESVVDDSQLPKDRFSAERLKGVDSTLKIQPAELGDSAMYLCASSRVPLYEQYFGPGTRLTVT.